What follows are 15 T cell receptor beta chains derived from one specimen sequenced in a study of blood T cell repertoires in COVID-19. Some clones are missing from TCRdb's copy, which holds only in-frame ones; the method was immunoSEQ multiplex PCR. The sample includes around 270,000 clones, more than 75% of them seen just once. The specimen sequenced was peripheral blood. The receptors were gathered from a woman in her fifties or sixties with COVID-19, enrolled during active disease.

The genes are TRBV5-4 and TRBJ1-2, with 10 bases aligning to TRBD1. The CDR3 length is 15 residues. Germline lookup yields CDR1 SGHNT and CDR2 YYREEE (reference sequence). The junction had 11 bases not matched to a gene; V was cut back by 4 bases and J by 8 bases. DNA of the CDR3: TGTGCCAGCAGCAAAAAAGGACAGGGGGAAGGCGGCTACACCTTC. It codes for CASSKKGQGEGGYTF.

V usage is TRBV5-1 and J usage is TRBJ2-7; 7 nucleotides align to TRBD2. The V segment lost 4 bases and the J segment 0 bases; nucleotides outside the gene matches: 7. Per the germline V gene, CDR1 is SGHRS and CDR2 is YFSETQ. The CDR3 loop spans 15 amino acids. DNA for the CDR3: TGCGCCAGCAGCACCCAAGGGGACTACTCCTACGAGCAGTACTTC. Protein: CASSTQGDYSYEQYF. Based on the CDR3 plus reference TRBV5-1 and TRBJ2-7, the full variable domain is KAGVTQTPRYLIKTRGQQVTLSCSPISGHRSVSWYQQTPGQGLQFLFEYFSETQRNKGNFPGRFSGRQFSNSRSEMNVSTLELGDSALYLCASSTQGDYSYEQYFGPGTRLTVT.

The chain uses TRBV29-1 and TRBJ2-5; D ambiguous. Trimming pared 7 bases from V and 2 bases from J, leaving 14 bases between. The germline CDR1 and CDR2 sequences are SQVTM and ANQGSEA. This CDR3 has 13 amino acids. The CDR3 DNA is TGCAGCGCGGCTCGCGCCCTTCAAGAGACCCAGTACTTC. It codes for CSAARALQETQYF.

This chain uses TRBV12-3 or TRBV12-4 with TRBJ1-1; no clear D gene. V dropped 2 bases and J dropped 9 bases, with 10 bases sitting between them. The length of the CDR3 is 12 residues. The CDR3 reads CASSLIGTKAFF. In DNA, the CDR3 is TGTGCCAGCAGTTTAATTGGCACAAAAGCTTTCTTT.

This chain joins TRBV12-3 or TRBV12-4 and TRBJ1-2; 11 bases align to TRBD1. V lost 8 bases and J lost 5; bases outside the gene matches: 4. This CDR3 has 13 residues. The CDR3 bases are TGTGCCAGCGGGGGGACAGGGGGTTATGGCTACACCTTC. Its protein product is CASGGTGGYGYTF.

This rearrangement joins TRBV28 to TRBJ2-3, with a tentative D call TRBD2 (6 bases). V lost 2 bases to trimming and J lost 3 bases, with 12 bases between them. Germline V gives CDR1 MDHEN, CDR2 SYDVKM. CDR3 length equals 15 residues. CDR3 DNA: TGTGCCAGCAGTTTAACGGGCGGGACGACAGATACGCAGTATTTT. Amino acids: CASSLTGGTTDTQYF.

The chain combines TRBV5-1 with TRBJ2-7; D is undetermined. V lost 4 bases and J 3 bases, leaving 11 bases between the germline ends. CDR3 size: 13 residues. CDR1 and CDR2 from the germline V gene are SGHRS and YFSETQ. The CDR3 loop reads CASSENRVYEQYF. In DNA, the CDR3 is TGCGCCAGCAGCGAGAATCGCGTCTACGAGCAGTACTTC.

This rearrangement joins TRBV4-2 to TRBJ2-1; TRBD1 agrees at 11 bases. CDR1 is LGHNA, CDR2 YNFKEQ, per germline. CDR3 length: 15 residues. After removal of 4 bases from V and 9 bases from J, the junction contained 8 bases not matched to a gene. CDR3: CASSPKGQGESEQFF. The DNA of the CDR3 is TGTGCCAGCAGCCCGAAGGGACAGGGGGAGAGTGAGCAGTTCTTC.

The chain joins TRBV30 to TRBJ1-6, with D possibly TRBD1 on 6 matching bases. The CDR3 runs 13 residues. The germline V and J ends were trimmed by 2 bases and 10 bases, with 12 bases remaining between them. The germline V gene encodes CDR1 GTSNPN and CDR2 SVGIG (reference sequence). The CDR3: CAWSKGGESPLHF. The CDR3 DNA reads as TGTGCCTGGAGTAAAGGGGGGGAATCACCCCTCCACTTT.

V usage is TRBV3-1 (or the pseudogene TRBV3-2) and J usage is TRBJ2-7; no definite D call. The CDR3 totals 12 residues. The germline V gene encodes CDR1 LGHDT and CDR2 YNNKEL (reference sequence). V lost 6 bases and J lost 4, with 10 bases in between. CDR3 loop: CASSRASYEQYF. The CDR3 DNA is TGTGCCAGCAGTCGCGCCTCGTACGAGCAGTACTTC.

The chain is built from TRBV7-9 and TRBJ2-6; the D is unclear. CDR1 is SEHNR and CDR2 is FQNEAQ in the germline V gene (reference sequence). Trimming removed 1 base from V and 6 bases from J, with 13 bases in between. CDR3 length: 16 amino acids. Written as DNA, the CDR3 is TGTGCCAGCAGCTTAGGTTCACTCCTCTTGGCCAACGTCCTGACTTTC. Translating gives CASSLGSLLLANVLTF.

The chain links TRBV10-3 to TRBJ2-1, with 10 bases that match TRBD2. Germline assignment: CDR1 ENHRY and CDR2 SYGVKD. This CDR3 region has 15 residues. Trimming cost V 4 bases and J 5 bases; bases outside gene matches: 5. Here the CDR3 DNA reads TGTGCCATCAGTGTAGCGGGAGGTTTCAACAATGAGCAGTTCTTC. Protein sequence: CAISVAGGFNNEQFF.

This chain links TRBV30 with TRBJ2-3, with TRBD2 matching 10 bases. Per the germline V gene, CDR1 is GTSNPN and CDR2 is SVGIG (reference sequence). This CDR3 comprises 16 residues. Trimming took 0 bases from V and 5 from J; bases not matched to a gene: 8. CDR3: CAWSVSLAGGVDTQYF. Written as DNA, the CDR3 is TGTGCCTGGAGTGTTTCCTTAGCGGGAGGCGTAGATACGCAGTATTTT.

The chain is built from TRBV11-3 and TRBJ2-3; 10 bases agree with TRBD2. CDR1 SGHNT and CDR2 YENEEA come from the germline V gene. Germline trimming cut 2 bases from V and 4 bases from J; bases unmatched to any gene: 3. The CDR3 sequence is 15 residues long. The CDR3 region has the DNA TGTGCCAGCAGCTTAACTAGCGGGATCGCAGATACGCAGTATTTT. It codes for CASSLTSGIADTQYF.

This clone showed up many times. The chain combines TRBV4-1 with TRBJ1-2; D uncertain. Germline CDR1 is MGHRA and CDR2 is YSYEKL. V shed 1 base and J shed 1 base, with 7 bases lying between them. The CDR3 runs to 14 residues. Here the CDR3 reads CASSQAPGNYGYTF. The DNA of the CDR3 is TGCGCCAGCAGCCAAGCTCCGGGTAACTATGGCTACACCTTC.